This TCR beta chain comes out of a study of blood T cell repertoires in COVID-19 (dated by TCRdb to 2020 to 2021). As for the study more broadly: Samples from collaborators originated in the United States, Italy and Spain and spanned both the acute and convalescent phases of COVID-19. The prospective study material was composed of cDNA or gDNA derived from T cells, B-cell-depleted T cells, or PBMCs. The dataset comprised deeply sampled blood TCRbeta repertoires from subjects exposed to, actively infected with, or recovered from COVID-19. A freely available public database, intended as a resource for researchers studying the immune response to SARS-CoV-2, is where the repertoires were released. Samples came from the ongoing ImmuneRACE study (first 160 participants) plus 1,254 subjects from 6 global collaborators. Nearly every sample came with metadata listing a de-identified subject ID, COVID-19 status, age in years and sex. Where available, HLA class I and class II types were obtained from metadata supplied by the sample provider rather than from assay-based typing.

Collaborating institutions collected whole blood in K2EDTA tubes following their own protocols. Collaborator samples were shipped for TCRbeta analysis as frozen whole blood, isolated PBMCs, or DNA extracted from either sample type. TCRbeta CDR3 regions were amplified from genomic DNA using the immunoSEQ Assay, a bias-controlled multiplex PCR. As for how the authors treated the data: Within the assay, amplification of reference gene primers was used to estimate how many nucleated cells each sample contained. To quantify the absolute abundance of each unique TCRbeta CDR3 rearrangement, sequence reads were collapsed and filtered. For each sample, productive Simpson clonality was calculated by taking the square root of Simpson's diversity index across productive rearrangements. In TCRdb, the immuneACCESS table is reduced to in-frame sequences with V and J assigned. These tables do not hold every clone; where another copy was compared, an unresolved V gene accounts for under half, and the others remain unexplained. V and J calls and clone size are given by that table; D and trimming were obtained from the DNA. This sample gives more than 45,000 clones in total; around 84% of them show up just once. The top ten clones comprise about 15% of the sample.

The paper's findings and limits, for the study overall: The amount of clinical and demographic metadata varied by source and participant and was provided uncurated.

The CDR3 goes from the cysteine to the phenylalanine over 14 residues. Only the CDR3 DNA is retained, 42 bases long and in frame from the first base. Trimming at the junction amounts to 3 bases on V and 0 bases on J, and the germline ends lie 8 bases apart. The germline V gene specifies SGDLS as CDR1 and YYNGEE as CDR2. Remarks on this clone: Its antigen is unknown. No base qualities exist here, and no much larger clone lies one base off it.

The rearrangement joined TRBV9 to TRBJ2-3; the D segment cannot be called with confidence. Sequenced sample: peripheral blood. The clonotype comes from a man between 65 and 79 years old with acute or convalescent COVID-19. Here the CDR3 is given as CASSEPPSTDTQYF. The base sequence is TGTGCCAGCAGCGAGCCCCCCAGCACAGATACGCAGTATTTT.